This TCR beta chain was obtained from a study of blood T cell repertoires in COVID-19. Study-level background: COVID-19 samples, acute and convalescent, were from the United States, Italy and Spain. PBMCs, B-cell-depleted T cells, or T cells provided the cDNA or gDNA that made up the material.

Clones were read by immunoSEQ multiplex PCR, and TCRdb kept only the in-frame ones, dropping some. The top ten hold approximately 13% of the sample, which has 160,000 or so clones, approximately 84% seen once. CDR1 and CDR2 from the germline V gene are LNHDA and SQIVND (reference sequence). The trim removed 1 base at V and 3 bases at J, leaving 6 bases unmatched. The CDR3 runs to 15 residues. The sequenced material came from peripheral blood. The rearrangement links TRBV19 to TRBJ2-7, with TRBD2 matching 7 bases. This receptor was obtained from an elderly woman with acute or convalescent COVID-19. CDR3 sequence reads: CASSIGAGEGYEQYF. The CDR3 nucleotides read TGTGCCAGTAGTATAGGGGCGGGAGAGGGCTACGAGCAGTACTTC.